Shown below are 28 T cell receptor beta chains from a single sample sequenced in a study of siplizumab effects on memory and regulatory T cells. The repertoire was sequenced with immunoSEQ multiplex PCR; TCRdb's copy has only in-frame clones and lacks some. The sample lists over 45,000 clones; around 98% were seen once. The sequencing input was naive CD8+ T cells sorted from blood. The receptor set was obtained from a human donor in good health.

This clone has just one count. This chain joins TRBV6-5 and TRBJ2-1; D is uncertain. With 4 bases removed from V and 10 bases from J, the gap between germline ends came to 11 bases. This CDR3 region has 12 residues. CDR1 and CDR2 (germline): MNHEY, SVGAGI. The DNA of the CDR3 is TGTGCCAGCAGTTTATCTTCCGAGGAGCAGTTCTTC. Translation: CASSLSSEEQFF.

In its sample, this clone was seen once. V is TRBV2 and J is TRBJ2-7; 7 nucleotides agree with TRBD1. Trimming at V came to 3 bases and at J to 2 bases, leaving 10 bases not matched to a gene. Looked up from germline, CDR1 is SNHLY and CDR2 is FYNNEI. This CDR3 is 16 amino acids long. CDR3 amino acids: CASSDNRGQSTYEQYF. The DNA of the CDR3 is TGTGCCAGCAGTGACAACCGGGGACAGTCAACCTACGAGCAGTACTTC.

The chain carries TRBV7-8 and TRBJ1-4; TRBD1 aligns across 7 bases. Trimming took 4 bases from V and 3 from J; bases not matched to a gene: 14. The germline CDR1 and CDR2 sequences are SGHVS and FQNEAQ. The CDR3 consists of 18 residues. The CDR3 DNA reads TGTGCCAGCAGCTCGACAGTTACCGAGGGGGCTTCTAATGAAAAACTGTTTTTT. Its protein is CASSSTVTEGASNEKLFF.

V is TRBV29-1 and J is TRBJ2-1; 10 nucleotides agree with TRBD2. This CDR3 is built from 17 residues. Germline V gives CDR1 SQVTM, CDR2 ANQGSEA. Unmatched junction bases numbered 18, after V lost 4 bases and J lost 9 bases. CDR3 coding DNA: TGCAGCGTTGTCGGACTCCAGATCGGGACTAGCGACGTTGAGCAGTTCTTC. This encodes CSVVGLQIGTSDVEQFF.

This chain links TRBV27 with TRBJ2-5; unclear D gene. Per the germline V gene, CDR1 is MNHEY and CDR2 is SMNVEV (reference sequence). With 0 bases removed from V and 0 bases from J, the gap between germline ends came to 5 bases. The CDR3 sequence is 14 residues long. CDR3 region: CASSLSRYQETQYF. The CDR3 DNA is TGTGCCAGCAGTTTATCTCGGTACCAAGAGACCCAGTACTTC.

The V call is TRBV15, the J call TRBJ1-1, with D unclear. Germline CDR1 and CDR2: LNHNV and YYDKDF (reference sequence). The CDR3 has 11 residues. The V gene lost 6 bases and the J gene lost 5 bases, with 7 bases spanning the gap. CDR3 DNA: TGTGCCACCAGGGGCCCTACTGAAGCTTTCTTT. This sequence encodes CATRGPTEAFF.

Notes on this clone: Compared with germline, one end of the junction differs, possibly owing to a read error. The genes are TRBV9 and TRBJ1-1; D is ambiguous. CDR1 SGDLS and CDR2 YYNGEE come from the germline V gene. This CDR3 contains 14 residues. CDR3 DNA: TGTGCCAGCAGCCCTCACGTCCTGAACCCTGAAGCTTTCTTT. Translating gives CASSPHVLNPEAFF. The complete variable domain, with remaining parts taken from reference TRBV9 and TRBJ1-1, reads DSGVTQTPKHLITATGQRVTLRCSPRSGDLSVYWYQQSLDQGLQFLIQYYNGEERAKGNILERFSAQQFPDLHSELNLSSLELGDSALYFCASSPHVLNPEAFFGQGTRLTVV.

CDR3 nucleotides: TGTGCCAGCATAGGGGGGCTAGATACGCAGTATTTT. This gives the protein CASIGGLDTQYF. The J gene is TRBJ2-3, the V gene TRBV6-1, with D perhaps matching TRBD1 or TRBD2 (6 bases each). V shed 7 bases and J shed 5 bases, with 10 bases lying between them. The CDR3 has 12 amino acids. Looked up from germline, CDR1 is MNHNS and CDR2 is SASEGT.

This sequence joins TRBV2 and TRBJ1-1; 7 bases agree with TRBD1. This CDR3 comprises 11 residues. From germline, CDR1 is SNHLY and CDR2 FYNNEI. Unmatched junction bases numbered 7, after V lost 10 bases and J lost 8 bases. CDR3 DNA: TGTGCCATAACGTTCAGGGGGGAAGCTTTCTTT. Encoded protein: CAITFRGEAFF.

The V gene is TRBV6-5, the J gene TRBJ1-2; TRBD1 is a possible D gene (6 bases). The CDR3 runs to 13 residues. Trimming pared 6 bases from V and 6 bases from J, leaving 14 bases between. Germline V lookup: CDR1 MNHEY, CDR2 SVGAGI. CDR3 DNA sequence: TGTGCCAGCAGACCACAGGGTTGGCATGGCTACACCTTC. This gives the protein CASRPQGWHGYTF.

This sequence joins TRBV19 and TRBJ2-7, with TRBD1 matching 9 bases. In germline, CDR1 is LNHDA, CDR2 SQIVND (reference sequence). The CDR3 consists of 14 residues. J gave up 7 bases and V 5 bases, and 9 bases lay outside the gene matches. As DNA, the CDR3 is TGTGCCAGTAGTCCCCGGACAGGGGTGGGGGAGCAGTACTTC. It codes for CASSPRTGVGEQYF.

The CDR3 DNA reads TGTGCCATCAGAGGACAGGGCTCCTACGAGCAGTACTTC. Its translation: CAIRGQGSYEQYF. The gene calls are TRBV10-3 and TRBJ2-7, with TRBD1 identical over 8 bases. Looked up from germline, CDR1 is ENHRY and CDR2 is SYGVKD. V lost 6 bases, J lost 0 bases, and 1 base stayed unmatched. The CDR3 has 13 amino acids.

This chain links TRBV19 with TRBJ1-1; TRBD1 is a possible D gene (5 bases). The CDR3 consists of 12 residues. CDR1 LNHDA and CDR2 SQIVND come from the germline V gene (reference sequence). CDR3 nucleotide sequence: TGTGCTCATACCCAGGGATGGACTGAAGCTTTCTTT. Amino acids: CAHTQGWTEAFF.

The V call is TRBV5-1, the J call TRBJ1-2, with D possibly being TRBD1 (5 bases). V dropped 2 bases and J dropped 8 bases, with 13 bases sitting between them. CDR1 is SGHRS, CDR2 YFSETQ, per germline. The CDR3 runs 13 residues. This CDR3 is CASSLGQGNGYTF. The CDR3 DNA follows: TGCGCCAGCAGCTTAGGCCAGGGTAACGGCTACACCTTC.

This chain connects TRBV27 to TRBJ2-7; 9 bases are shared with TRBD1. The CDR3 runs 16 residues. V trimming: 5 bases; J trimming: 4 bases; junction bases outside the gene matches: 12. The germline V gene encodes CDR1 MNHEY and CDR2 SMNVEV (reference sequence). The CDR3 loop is CASSPRQGGVSYEQYF. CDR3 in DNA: TGTGCCAGCAGTCCCAGACAGGGGGGAGTTTCTTACGAGCAGTACTTC.

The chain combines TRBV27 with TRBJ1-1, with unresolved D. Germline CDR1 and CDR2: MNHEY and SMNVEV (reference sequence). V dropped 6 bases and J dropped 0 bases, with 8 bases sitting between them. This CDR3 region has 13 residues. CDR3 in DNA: TGTGCCAGCAGAAGGCAGATGAACACTGAAGCTTTCTTT. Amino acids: CASRRQMNTEAFF.

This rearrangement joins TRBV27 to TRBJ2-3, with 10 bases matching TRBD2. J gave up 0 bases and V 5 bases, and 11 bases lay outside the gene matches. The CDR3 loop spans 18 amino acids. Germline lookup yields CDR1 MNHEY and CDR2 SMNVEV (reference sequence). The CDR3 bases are TGTGCCAGCAGTCCCGGACTAGCGGCACCGAAAAGCACAGATACGCAGTATTTT. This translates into CASSPGLAAPKSTDTQYF.

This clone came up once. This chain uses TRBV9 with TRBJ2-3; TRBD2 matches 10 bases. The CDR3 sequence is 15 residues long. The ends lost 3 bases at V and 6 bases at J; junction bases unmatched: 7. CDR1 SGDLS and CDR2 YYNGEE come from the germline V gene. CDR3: CASSAGLADLDTQYF. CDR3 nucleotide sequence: TGTGCCAGCAGCGCCGGACTAGCGGATTTGGATACGCAGTATTTT.

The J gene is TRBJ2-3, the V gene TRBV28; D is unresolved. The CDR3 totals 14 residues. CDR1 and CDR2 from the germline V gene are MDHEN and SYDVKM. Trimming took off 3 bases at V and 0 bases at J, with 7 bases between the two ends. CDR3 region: CASSFLVSTDTQYF. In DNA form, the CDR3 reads TGTGCCAGCAGTTTCCTCGTTAGCACAGATACGCAGTATTTT.

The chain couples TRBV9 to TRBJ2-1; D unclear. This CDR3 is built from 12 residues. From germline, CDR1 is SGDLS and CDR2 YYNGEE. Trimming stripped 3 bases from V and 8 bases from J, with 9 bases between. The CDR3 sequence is CASSGLVDEQFF. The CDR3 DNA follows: TGTGCCAGCAGCGGGCTAGTCGATGAGCAGTTCTTC.

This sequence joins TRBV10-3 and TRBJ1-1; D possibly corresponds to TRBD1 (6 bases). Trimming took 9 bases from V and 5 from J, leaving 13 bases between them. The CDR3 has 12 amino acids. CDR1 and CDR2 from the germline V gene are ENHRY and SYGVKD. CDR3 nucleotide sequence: TGTGCCATACAGGGAGGGGGGACTGAAGCTTTCTTT. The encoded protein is CAIQGGGTEAFF.

This chain's CDR3 is CSVELADSYNEQFF. The CDR3 nucleotides read TGCAGCGTTGAACTAGCGGACTCCTACAATGAGCAGTTCTTC. The chain uses TRBV29-1 and TRBJ2-1, with 7 bases aligning to TRBD2. Germline loops: CDR1 SQVTM, CDR2 ANQGSEA. The CDR3 sequence is 14 residues long. The V and J ends lost 2 bases and 0 bases, in that order; junction bases with no gene match: 1.

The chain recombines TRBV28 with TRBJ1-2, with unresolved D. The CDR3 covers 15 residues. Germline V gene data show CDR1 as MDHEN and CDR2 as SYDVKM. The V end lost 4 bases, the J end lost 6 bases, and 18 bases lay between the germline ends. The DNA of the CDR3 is TGTGCCAGCAGTTCCTCTGACGGCCTTCGGCATGGCTACACCTTC. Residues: CASSSSDGLRHGYTF.

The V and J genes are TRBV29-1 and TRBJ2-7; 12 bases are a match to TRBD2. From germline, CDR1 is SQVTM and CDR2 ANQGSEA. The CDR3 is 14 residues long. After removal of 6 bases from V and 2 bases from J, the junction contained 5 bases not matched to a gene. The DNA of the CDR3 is TGCAGCGTCGACGGACTAGCGGGAACCTACGAGCAGTACTTC. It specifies CSVDGLAGTYEQYF.

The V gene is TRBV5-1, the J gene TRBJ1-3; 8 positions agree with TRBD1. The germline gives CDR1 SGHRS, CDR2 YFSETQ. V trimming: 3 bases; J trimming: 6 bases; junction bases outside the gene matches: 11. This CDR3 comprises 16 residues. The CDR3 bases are TGCGCCAGCAGCTCCTCTACAGGGGGACGCGAAAACACCATATATTTT. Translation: CASSSSTGGRENTIYF.

The DNA for the CDR3 is TGCGCCAGCAGCCAGAAGGCAGGGGTGGCAGATACGCAGTATTTT. This encodes CASSQKAGVADTQYF. This sequence joins TRBV4-1 and TRBJ2-3, with D maybe TRBD1 (6 bases). The V and J ends lost 3 bases and 4 bases respectively, with 14 bases between them. Germline-derived CDR1 and CDR2 are MGHRA and YSYEKL. The CDR3 has 15 amino acids.

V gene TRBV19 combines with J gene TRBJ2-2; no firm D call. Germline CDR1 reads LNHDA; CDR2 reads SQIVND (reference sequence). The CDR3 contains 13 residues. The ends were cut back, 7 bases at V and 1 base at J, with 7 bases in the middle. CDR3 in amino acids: CASTRENTGELFF. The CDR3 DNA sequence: TGTGCCAGTACTCGAGAGAACACCGGGGAGCTGTTTTTT.

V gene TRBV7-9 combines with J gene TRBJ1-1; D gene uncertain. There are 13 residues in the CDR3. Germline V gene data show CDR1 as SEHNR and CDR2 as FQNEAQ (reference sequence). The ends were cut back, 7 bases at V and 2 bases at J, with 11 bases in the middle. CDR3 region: CASKHWGNTEAFF. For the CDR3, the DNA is TGTGCCAGCAAACACTGGGGAAACACTGAAGCTTTCTTT.